The clone carrying this T cell receptor beta chain was seen many times. These data belong to a study of T-cell reconstitution after alpha-beta-depleted transplantation in children. For TCRbeta, the library was prepared with unique molecular identifiers. TCRdb reprocessed the PCR reads via MiXCR and lists one record per CDR3 protein. Of about 610,000 distinct CDR3 sequences detected, 8% to 11% appear once; the ten largest clones hold less than 5%. The CDR3 covers 15 residues. Germline trimming cut 6 bases from V and 6 bases from J; bases unmatched to any gene: 11. J is TRBJ2-1 and V is TRBV12-3 or TRBV12-4, with TRBD2 matching 7 bases. This TCR was recovered from a human donor who donated a stem cell graft to a child with acute myeloid leukemia. The sample here was PBMCs from the stem cell graft donor, taken from the stem cell graft. CDR3 bases: TGTGCCAGCAGCTCCTACCGACTAGCCGGCAATGAGCAGTTCTTC. Its translation is CASSSYRLAGNEQFF.